This is a list of T cell receptor beta chains from one sample in a study of cytomegalovirus exposure and HLA in healthy donors. The assay was immunoSEQ multiplex PCR, and TCRdb's table has in-frame clones only and misses some. The data contain around 78,000 clones, about 60% of them singletons. The sequenced sample consisted of PBMCs. Every receptor here comes from a young man in good health and CMV-seropositive. CDR3s include the opening cysteine and the closing phenylalanine or tryptophan. Fields, in order: J gene, D gene, CDR3 length, clone size, V gene, CDR3 DNA, CDR3 protein. A D gene is named only where the DNA matches it firmly. Clone size is stated in some rows and not others, as once, few, many or a class when expanded.

TRBJ2-3 | - | 15 | - | TRBV6-4 | TGTGCCAGCAGTGTTGGGGGGACTAGCACAGATACGCAGTATTTT | CASSVGGTSTDTQYF
TRBJ2-3 | TRBD2 | 15 | - | TRBV19 | TGTGCCAGTAGTAAAGAAGCGGGAGCCACAGATACGCAGTATTTT | CASSKEAGATDTQYF
TRBJ2-1 | - | 16 | - | TRBV4-3 | TGCGCCAGCAGCCAAGAAACAGGGCCCCTCTACAATGAGCAGTTCTTC | CASSQETGPLYNEQFF
TRBJ1-6 | - | 15 | once | TRBV5-1 | TGCGCCAGCAGTCCAAACTCTCGGGGTAATTCACCCCTCCACTTT | CASSPNSRGNSPLHF
TRBJ1-1 | - | 13 | - | TRBV7-2 | TGTGCCAGCAGCTTAGAGGTCGGGAGCGAAGCTTTCTTT | CASSLEVGSEAFF
TRBJ2-3 | TRBD1 | 14 | - | TRBV7-2 | TGTGCCAGCAGCTCCTCGACAGGGGGAGATACGCAGTATTTT | CASSSSTGGDTQYF
TRBJ2-7 | TRBD1 | 15 | - | TRBV6-5 | TGTGCCAGCAGTTACTCGGGACAGGGTCGCTACGAGCAGTACTTC | CASSYSGQGRYEQYF
TRBJ2-7 | - | 14 | - | TRBV27 | TGTGCCAGCAGTTTCAGCGGTCCTTCCTACGAGCAGTACTTC | CASSFSGPSYEQYF
TRBJ2-3 | TRBD2 | 14 | - | TRBV11-2 | TGTGCCAGCCCGCGGGAGAATGCTACAGATACGCAGTATTTT | CASPRENATDTQYF
TRBJ2-7 | TRBD2 | 15 | - | TRBV27 | TGTGCCAGCAGACAAAATAGCGGGGGTTTCTACGAGCAGTACTTC | CASRQNSGGFYEQYF
TRBJ2-3 | - | 12 | - | TRBV30 | TGTGCCTCTGATGAACTAGCAGATACGCAGTATTTT | CASDELADTQYF